Below are 23 T cell receptor beta chains sequenced from a single sample in a study of blood T cell repertoires in COVID-19. Profiled with immunoSEQ multiplex PCR; TCRdb holds only in-frame clones, not every one. This table holds 90,000 to 150,000 clones, 85% to 90% found once. The sequenced material came from peripheral blood. The receptor source for this set is a man older than 75 with acute or convalescent COVID-19.

The rearrangement links TRBV3-1 (or the pseudogene TRBV3-2) to TRBJ2-3, with TRBD2 identical over 7 bases. In germline, CDR1 is LGHDT, CDR2 YNNKEL (reference sequence). CDR3 length: 14 residues. V lost 8 bases, J lost 1 base, and 6 bases stayed unmatched. The CDR3 nucleotides are TGTGCCAGCTCGTTAGCGGGTGGCACAGATACGCAGTATTTT. Protein sequence: CASSLAGGTDTQYF.

V is TRBV3-1 (or the pseudogene TRBV3-2) and J is TRBJ1-2; D gene uncertain. The CDR3 has 14 amino acids. V lost 1 base and J lost 8, with 14 bases in between. Germline V gene lookup returns CDR1 LGHDT and CDR2 YNNKEL (reference sequence). The chain's CDR3 is CASSQGRLGRGYTF. The CDR3, as DNA: TGTGCCAGCAGCCAAGGCAGGTTGGGGAGGGGCTACACCTTC.

The chain links TRBV27 to TRBJ1-5; D is perhaps TRBD1 (6 bases). The CDR3 covers 14 residues. Trimming took off 6 bases at V and 5 bases at J, with 14 bases between the two ends. Germline V CDR1 and CDR2: MNHEY, SMNVEV (reference sequence). In DNA form, the CDR3 reads TGTGCCAGCAGCCCTACAGGGATCCATCAGCCCCAGCATTTT. Translating gives CASSPTGIHQPQHF.

This chain links TRBV28 with TRBJ1-2, with TRBD1 as a possible D gene (6 bases). With 6 bases removed from V and 8 bases from J, the gap between germline ends came to 16 bases. The CDR3 covers 13 residues. Germline V gives CDR1 MDHEN, CDR2 SYDVKM. CDR3 in amino acids: CASRRTAYAGYTF. In DNA, the CDR3 is TGTGCCAGCAGGCGGACAGCTTATGCGGGCTACACCTTC.

The chain carries TRBV19 and TRBJ1-2; tentative D call: TRBD1 (5 bases). The V gene's germline CDR1 is LNHDA and CDR2 SQIVND (reference sequence). V lost 5 bases and J lost 8, with 18 bases in between. CDR3 length: 14 amino acids. CDR3 coding DNA: TGTGCCAGTAGTTGGAACACAGGTGGGGCGGGCTACACCTTC. It is translated as CASSWNTGGAGYTF.

The chain recombines TRBV6-1 with TRBJ1-3; D gene ambiguous. Per the germline V gene, CDR1 is MNHNS and CDR2 is SASEGT. The V and J ends lost 0 bases and 0 bases respectively, with 9 bases between them. This CDR3 comprises 16 residues. The CDR3 sequence is CASSEARRVSGNTIYF. CDR3 coding DNA: TGTGCCAGCAGTGAAGCGCGGAGAGTCTCTGGAAACACCATATATTTT.

This chain links TRBV28 with TRBJ1-6; D gene uncertain. V lost 3 bases to trimming and J lost 8 bases, with 11 bases between them. CDR3 length: 14 residues. CDR1 and CDR2 (germline): MDHEN, SYDVKM. CDR3: CASSLRERHSPLHF. For the CDR3, the DNA is TGTGCCAGCAGTTTGAGGGAGAGGCATTCACCCCTCCACTTT.

J is TRBJ1-1 and V is TRBV4-1; D unclear. The germline V gene has CDR1 MGHRA and CDR2 YSYEKL. Trimming took 2 bases from V and 1 from J, leaving 11 bases between them. The CDR3 is 15 amino acids. CDR3 sequence: CASSQHVPRNTEAFF. CDR3 nucleotide sequence: TGCGCCAGCAGCCAACATGTCCCGCGGAACACTGAAGCTTTCTTT.

V usage is TRBV6-6 and J usage is TRBJ2-7; TRBD1 is a possible D gene (5 bases). With 2 bases removed from V and 2 bases from J, the gap between germline ends came to 13 bases. The CDR3 runs to 15 residues. CDR1 and CDR2 (germline): MNHNY, SVGAGI (reference sequence). In nucleotides, the CDR3 is TGTGCCAGCAGTTACGGGGCGTTAGATCCCTACGAGCAGTACTTC. Translating gives CASSYGALDPYEQYF.

Only one count was recorded for this clone. J is TRBJ2-4 and V is TRBV7-9; tentative D call: TRBD2 (6 bases). In germline, CDR1 is SEHNR, CDR2 FQNEAQ (reference sequence). The V and J ends lost 4 bases and 0 bases respectively, with 10 bases between them. The CDR3 is 15 amino acids. As DNA, the CDR3 is TGTGCCAGCAGCTCTAGCGCCCTAGCCAAAAACATTCAGTACTTC. Its protein product is CASSSSALAKNIQYF.

The chain is built from TRBV9 and TRBJ2-1; D perhaps matches TRBD1 (6 bases). There are 16 residues in the CDR3. Germline CDR1 and CDR2: SGDLS and YYNGEE. V lost 0 bases, J lost 0 bases, and 10 bases lay in between. The CDR3 nucleotides are TGTGCCAGCAGCGTAGAGGGGGTACCCTCCTACAATGAGCAGTTCTTC. Encoded protein: CASSVEGVPSYNEQFF.

There are a few counts of this clone. J is TRBJ1-2 and V is TRBV3-1 (or the pseudogene TRBV3-2); 7 bases are shared with TRBD1. The CDR3 length is 16 residues. V trimming: 4 bases; J trimming: 5 bases; junction bases outside the gene matches: 13. Germline V CDR1 and CDR2: LGHDT, YNNKEL (reference sequence). Here the CDR3 reads CASSLHPSGTDYGYTF. DNA for the CDR3: TGTGCCAGCAGCCTTCATCCCTCCGGGACAGATTATGGCTACACCTTC.

The chain is built from TRBV29-1 and TRBJ1-2; D is unclear. V dropped 5 bases and J dropped 3 bases, with 16 bases sitting between them. This CDR3 is built from 14 residues. From germline, CDR1 is SQVTM and CDR2 ANQGSEA. The CDR3 bases are TGCAGCGTTAAGTCCCCCGGAGGATACTATGGCTACACCTTC. It specifies CSVKSPGGYYGYTF.

With regard to this clone: A read error may account for a junction end that differs from germline. The CDR3 here is CASSDSTGRTEAFF. Here the CDR3 DNA reads TGTGCCAGCAGTGACTCGACAGGGAGGACTGAAGCTTTCTTT. The rearrangement links TRBV6-5 to TRBJ1-1; 7 bases match TRBD1. Germline CDR1 and CDR2: MNHEY and SVGAGI. The CDR3 has 14 residues.

CDR3 coding DNA: TGTGCCAGTAGCTTCGGACAGGGGGGATACAATGAGCAGTTCTTC. This gives the protein CASSFGQGGYNEQFF. The V gene is TRBV19, the J gene TRBJ2-1; 10 bases match TRBD1. Germline CDR1 LNHDA, CDR2 SQIVND (reference sequence). This CDR3 is 15 amino acids long. With V trimmed by 6 bases and J by 4 bases, 6 bases remained unmatched.

The V gene is TRBV5-4, the J gene TRBJ2-3; D possibly corresponds to TRBD1 (6 bases). The CDR3 is made up of 17 amino acids. V lost 1 base, J lost 0 bases, and 15 bases lay in between. Germline CDR1 SGHNT, CDR2 YYREEE (reference sequence). In DNA, the CDR3 is TGTGCCAGCAGCTTGTCGGGGACATCCCTTAGCACAGATACGCAGTATTTT. Translation: CASSLSGTSLSTDTQYF.

The chain joins TRBV5-1 to TRBJ2-2; 11 nucleotides line up with TRBD1. Germline-derived CDR1 and CDR2 are SGHRS and YFSETQ. This CDR3 has 17 residues. V lost 3 bases to trimming and J lost 3 bases; unmatched junction nucleotides: 7. CDR3 sequence reads: CASSSGTGGEDTGELFF. CDR3 coding DNA: TGCGCCAGCAGCTCCGGGACAGGGGGTGAGGACACCGGGGAGCTGTTTTTT.

The gene calls are TRBV12-5 and TRBJ2-5; D might be TRBD1 (6 bases). The germline gives CDR1 LGHNT, CDR2 FRNRAP. The length of the CDR3 is 14 residues. The germline V and J ends were trimmed by 5 bases and 1 base, with 11 bases remaining between them. CDR3 bases: TGTGCTAGTGGTCCGGGGACACTCCAAGAGACCCAGTACTTC. Its translation: CASGPGTLQETQYF.

The chain has TRBV19 and TRBJ2-7; D is possibly TRBD2 (6 bases). With 4 bases removed from V and 1 base from J, the gap between germline ends came to 8 bases. Germline CDR1 and CDR2: LNHDA and SQIVND (reference sequence). The length of the CDR3 is 13 residues. The CDR3 DNA reads as TGTGCCAGTAGTAGGGGACTTTCCTACGAGCAGTACTTC. Protein product: CASSRGLSYEQYF.

The V call is TRBV5-4, the J call TRBJ2-1; D is perhaps TRBD1 (5 bases). V lost 3 bases, J lost 5 bases, and 15 bases lay in between. The CDR3 runs 15 residues. Germline assignment: CDR1 SGHNT and CDR2 YYREEE (reference sequence). Here the CDR3 DNA reads TGTGCCAGCAGCTCCCCTGGGGCTGCTAACAATGAGCAGTTCTTC. Translated, it gives CASSSPGAANNEQFF.

The chain has TRBV9 and TRBJ2-3; no clear D. Germline CDR1 reads SGDLS; CDR2 reads YYNGEE. The CDR3 is 13 residues long. Deletions cut 0 bases from V and 5 bases from J, with 7 bases between. CDR3 in DNA: TGTGCCAGCAGCGTAGGTTCCCGAGATACGCAGTATTTT. It codes for CASSVGSRDTQYF.

The chain carries TRBV18 and TRBJ1-5, with D hard to call. Per the germline V gene, CDR1 is KGHSH and CDR2 is LQKENI. The germline V and J ends were trimmed by 3 bases and 0 bases, with 3 bases remaining between them. The CDR3 is made up of 13 amino acids. The CDR3 nucleotides are TGTGCCAGCTCACCGAGTAGCAATCAGCCCCAGCATTTT. The encoded protein is CASSPSSNQPQHF.

This clone showed up just once. This chain uses TRBV9 with TRBJ2-3; TRBD2 agrees at 16 bases. The CDR3 totals 19 residues. Per the germline V gene, CDR1 is SGDLS and CDR2 is YYNGEE. Losses at the gene ends were 4 bases for V and 3 bases for J; bases not matched to a gene: 11. This CDR3 is CASSYRGTSGRALTDTQYF. DNA of the CDR3: TGTGCCAGCAGCTACCGTGGGACTAGCGGGAGGGCCTTGACAGATACGCAGTATTTT.